This T cell receptor beta chain was profiled in a study of response to subunit inactivated influenza vaccine. Germline CDR1 and CDR2: ENHRY and SYGVKD. V lost 7 bases and J lost 5; bases outside the gene matches: 5. The CDR3 has 13 residues. MiXCR was run by TCRdb on the RT-PCR reads, yielding one entry per CDR3 protein. The table records about 540,000 distinct CDR3 sequences, under 30% of them present only once. Separately, the same data were catalogued under a study of T cells expressing NK-cell markers. As that report states: The authors generated TCR beta cDNA through 5'RACE template switching with UMIs. Of eight sequenced donors, seven were HCMV-seropositive and one HCMV-seronegative. Within several experiments, an anti-gamma-delta TCR antibody kept the sorting limited to alpha-beta TCR T cells. More than five donors had dominant NKG2C+ clonotypes that comprised about 1.0-8% of their CD8+ T cells.

The rearrangement joins TRBV10-3 to TRBJ2-1, with 7 bases identical to TRBD2. This sequence was found in a man aged 50 to 59 who received an inactivated influenza vaccine. Sequencing was performed on CD4+ T cells sorted from PBMCs, taken about 12 days after vaccination. The CDR3 coding sequence is TGTGCCATCACTCCGGGACTAAACAATGAGCAGTTCTTC. This sequence encodes CAITPGLNNEQFF.